The next 18 T cell receptor beta chains were all read from a single sample in a study of blood T cell repertoires in COVID-19. The data were produced by immunoSEQ multiplex PCR, yet TCRdb's version contains in-frame clones alone and is incomplete. The data contain fewer than 200,000 clones, about four fifths of them singletons. What was sequenced was PBMCs or T cells enriched from blood (not recorded which). The receptors were sampled from a man in his fifties or sixties who had recovered from COVID-19.

The rearrangement joins TRBV2 to TRBJ2-3; D might be TRBD2 (6 bases). V lost 6 bases to trimming and J lost 4 bases, with 11 bases between them. This CDR3 contains 13 residues. Germline lookup yields CDR1 SNHLY and CDR2 FYNNEI. For the CDR3, the DNA is TGTGCCAGCAGACGACTAGACGCAGATACGCAGTATTTT. Protein: CASRRLDADTQYF.

The V gene is TRBV10-3, the J gene TRBJ1-2; D is unresolved. The length of the CDR3 is 14 residues. Trimming pared 2 bases from V and 0 bases from J, leaving 7 bases between. The V gene's germline CDR1 is ENHRY and CDR2 SYGVKD. CDR3: CAISEPIANYGYTF. The CDR3, as DNA: TGTGCCATCAGTGAGCCGATAGCTAACTATGGCTACACCTTC.

The J gene is TRBJ2-7, the V gene TRBV19; 7 nucleotides align to TRBD1. V was pared by 5 bases and J by 2 bases, with 6 bases of the junction left unmatched. CDR3 size: 14 residues. Germline V CDR1 and CDR2: LNHDA, SQIVND (reference sequence). CDR3 loop: CASSLSGGPYEQYF. The DNA of the CDR3 is TGTGCCAGTAGTCTGTCAGGGGGACCCTACGAGCAGTACTTC. The variable domain in full, with the rest retrieved from reference TRBV19 and TRBJ2-7, is DGGITQSPKYLFRKEGQNVTLSCEQNLNHDAMYWYRQDPGQGLRLIYYSQIVNDFQKGDIAEGYSVSREKKESFPLTVTSAQKNPTAFYLCASSLSGGPYEQYFGPGTRLTVT.

V is TRBV28 and J is TRBJ1-2, with a tentative D call TRBD1 (5 bases). CDR3 length: 14 residues. Germline V lookup: CDR1 MDHEN, CDR2 SYDVKM. Trimming cost V 5 bases and J 2 bases, with 12 bases left between them. The CDR3 here is CASSPKGLNYGYTF. The CDR3 nucleotides are TGTGCCAGCAGTCCCAAGGGACTGAACTATGGCTACACCTTC.

The chain has TRBV7-8 and TRBJ2-2, with D perhaps TRBD2 (7 bases). The germline V gene has CDR1 SGHVS and CDR2 FQNEAQ. The CDR3 loop spans 21 amino acids. The V and J ends lost 5 bases and 3 bases respectively, with 31 bases between them. CDR3 amino acids: CASSIPGLDLPGGLDTGELFF. The CDR3 nucleotides are TGTGCCAGCAGCATCCCGGGACTGGACCTCCCCGGGGGGCTTGACACCGGGGAGCTGTTTTTT.

The rearrangement uses TRBV7-9 and TRBJ2-2; 10 nucleotides agree with TRBD2. Germline CDR1 and CDR2: SEHNR and FQNEAQ (reference sequence). The V gene end was trimmed by 1 base and the J gene end by 5 bases; junction bases not matched to a gene: 7. CDR3 length: 17 residues. The CDR3 nucleotides read TGTGCCAGCAGCTTAGTTCGGCTAGCGGGGGCAACCGGGGAGCTGTTTTTT. Its translation: CASSLVRLAGATGELFF.

V and J are TRBV29-1 and TRBJ2-7, with a weak D call TRBD2 (5 bases). Germline V CDR1 and CDR2: SQVTM, ANQGSEA. The CDR3 is 11 amino acids. With 4 bases removed from V and 6 bases from J, the gap between germline ends came to 10 bases. CDR3 DNA: TGCAGCGTTGCTTACGGGGTCGAGCAGTACTTC. The encoded protein is CSVAYGVEQYF.

The rearrangement links TRBV5-1 to TRBJ1-1; weak D call: TRBD1 (6 bases). This CDR3 has 15 residues. V lost 4 bases and J lost 1, with 14 bases in between. The germline gives CDR1 SGHRS, CDR2 YFSETQ. CDR3 DNA: TGCGCCAGCAGCGACGCCGGGACACAGAACACTGAAGCTTTCTTT. This codes for CASSDAGTQNTEAFF.

V usage is TRBV7-2 and J usage is TRBJ2-2, with 9 bases aligning to TRBD1. This CDR3 region has 16 residues. J was trimmed by 7 bases and V by 4 bases; bases with no gene match: 10. Germline V gene lookup returns CDR1 SGHTA and CDR2 FQGNSA. The CDR3 DNA sequence: TGTGCCAGCAGCTCATCCGGGACAGGGCGGATCGGGGAGCTGTTTTTT. This codes for CASSSSGTGRIGELFF.

The gene calls are TRBV2 and TRBJ1-5; no clear D gene. The CDR3 length is 13 residues. The germline gives CDR1 SNHLY, CDR2 FYNNEI. V shed 7 bases and J shed 6 bases, with 13 bases lying between them. CDR3 coding DNA: TGTGCCAGCATGTTGAGGGTCGGTCAGCCCCAGCATTTT. Translated, it gives CASMLRVGQPQHF.

This clone was found a few times. The rearrangement links TRBV19 to TRBJ1-1, with TRBD1 matching over 8 bases. The CDR3 loop spans 14 amino acids. Germline V gene data show CDR1 as LNHDA and CDR2 as SQIVND (reference sequence). V lost 7 bases and J lost 1; bases outside the gene matches: 5. The CDR3 DNA follows: TGTGCCAGTAAGAGGCAGGGGGCGAACACTGAAGCTTTCTTT. Translating it yields CASKRQGANTEAFF. The entire variable domain, with the rest obtained from reference TRBV19 and TRBJ1-1, is as follows: DGGITQSPKYLFRKEGQNVTLSCEQNLNHDAMYWYRQDPGQGLRLIYYSQIVNDFQKGDIAEGYSVSREKKESFPLTVTSAQKNPTAFYLCASKRQGANTEAFFGQGTRLTVV.

This clone was seen just once. The V gene is TRBV18, the J gene TRBJ1-2, with D perhaps matching TRBD1 (5 bases). The germline V and J ends were trimmed by 1 base and 2 bases, with 8 bases remaining between them. The CDR3 extends over 14 amino acids. Germline V CDR1 and CDR2: KGHSH, LQKENI. CDR3 nucleotides: TGTGCCAGCTCACCACAATCAGGGAACTATGGCTACACCTTC. As protein: CASSPQSGNYGYTF.

This clone was detected only a few times. The genes are TRBV19 and TRBJ2-5, with 13 bases aligning to TRBD2. Trimming at V came to 6 bases and at J to 7 bases, leaving 11 bases not matched to a gene. The germline V gene has CDR1 LNHDA and CDR2 SQIVND (reference sequence). This CDR3 comprises 16 residues. As DNA, the CDR3 is TGTGCCAGTAGGCCATCCACTAGCGGGGGGGCGGGGACCCAGTACTTC. This codes for CASRPSTSGGAGTQYF.

This rearrangement joins TRBV7-9 to TRBJ2-7; no clear D. The CDR3 sequence is 12 residues long. V lost 3 bases to trimming and J lost 5 bases, with 8 bases between them. CDR1 is SEHNR, CDR2 FQNEAQ, per germline (reference sequence). CDR3 sequence (DNA): TGTGCCAGCAGCTTCTACCAGGACGAGCAGTACTTC. This gives the protein CASSFYQDEQYF.

The chain employs TRBV15 and TRBJ1-5, with TRBD1 matching over 10 bases. CDR3 size: 15 residues. Trimming took 6 bases from V and 6 from J; bases not matched to a gene: 8. Germline values: CDR1 LNHNV, CDR2 YYDKDF (reference sequence). This CDR3 is CATRTGQGLVQPQHF. The DNA of the CDR3 is TGTGCCACCAGGACGGGACAGGGGCTCGTTCAGCCCCAGCATTTT.

The chain has TRBV27 and TRBJ1-2; possibly TRBD1 for D (6 bases). From germline, CDR1 is MNHEY and CDR2 SMNVEV (reference sequence). The CDR3 length is 14 residues. The V gene lost 0 bases and the J gene lost 8 bases, with 13 bases spanning the gap. Here the CDR3 DNA reads TGTGCCAGCAGTTTATCTCAGGGGCTCGGAGGCTACACCTTC. This codes for CASSLSQGLGGYTF.

The V and J genes are TRBV27 and TRBJ1-2, with D possibly being TRBD1 (6 bases). V dropped 4 bases and J dropped 4 bases, with 13 bases sitting between them. Looked up from germline, CDR1 is MNHEY and CDR2 is SMNVEV (reference sequence). The CDR3 consists of 14 residues. The CDR3 DNA reads TGTGCCAGCAGTTCGGGGGGCGAAAGCTATGGCTACACCTTC. This codes for CASSSGGESYGYTF.

The chain recombines TRBV30 with TRBJ1-5; D is unclear. The germline V and J ends were trimmed by 5 bases and 2 bases, with 13 bases remaining between them. The CDR3 is made up of 14 amino acids. CDR1 is GTSNPN and CDR2 is SVGIG in the germline V gene (reference sequence). The CDR3 spells CAWSQLGGNQPQHF. The CDR3 bases are TGTGCCTGGTCCCAACTGGGAGGCAATCAGCCCCAGCATTTT.